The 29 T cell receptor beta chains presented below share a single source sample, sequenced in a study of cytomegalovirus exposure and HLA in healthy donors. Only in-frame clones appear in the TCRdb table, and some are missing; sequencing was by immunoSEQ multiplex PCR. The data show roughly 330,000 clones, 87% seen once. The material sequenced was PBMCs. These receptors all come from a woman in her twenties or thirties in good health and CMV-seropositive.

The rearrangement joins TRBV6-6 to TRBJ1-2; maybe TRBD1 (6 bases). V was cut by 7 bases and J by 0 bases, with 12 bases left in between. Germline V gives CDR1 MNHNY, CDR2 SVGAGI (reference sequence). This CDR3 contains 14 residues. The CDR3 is CASTRDNPNYGYTF. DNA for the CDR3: TGTGCCAGCACCCGGGACAACCCTAACTATGGCTACACCTTC.

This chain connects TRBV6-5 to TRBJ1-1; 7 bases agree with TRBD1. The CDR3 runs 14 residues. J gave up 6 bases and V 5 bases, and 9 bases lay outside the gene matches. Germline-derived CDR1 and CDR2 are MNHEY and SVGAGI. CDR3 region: CASSPEPGQAEAFF. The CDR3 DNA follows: TGTGCCAGCAGTCCCGAACCCGGACAGGCTGAAGCTTTCTTT.

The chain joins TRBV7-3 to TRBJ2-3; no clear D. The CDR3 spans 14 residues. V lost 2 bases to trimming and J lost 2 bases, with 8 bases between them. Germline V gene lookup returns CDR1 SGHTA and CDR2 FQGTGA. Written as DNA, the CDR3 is TGTGCCAGCAGCTTATCCCAGGACACAGATACGCAGTATTTT. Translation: CASSLSQDTDTQYF.

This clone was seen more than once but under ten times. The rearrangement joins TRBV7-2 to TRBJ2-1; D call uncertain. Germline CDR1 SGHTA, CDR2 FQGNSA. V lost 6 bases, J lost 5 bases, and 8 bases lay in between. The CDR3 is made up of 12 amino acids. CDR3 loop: CASSPPDNEQFF. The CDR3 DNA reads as TGTGCCAGCAGTCCACCCGACAATGAGCAGTTCTTC. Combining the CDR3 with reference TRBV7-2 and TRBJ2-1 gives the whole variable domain GAGVSQSPSNKVTEKGKDVELRCDPISGHTALYWYRQSLGQGLEFLIYFQGNSAPDKSGLPSDRFSAERTGGSVSTLTIQRTQQEDSAVYLCASSPPDNEQFFGPGTRLTVL.

CDR3 amino acids: CAISRLAPRDEQFF. In DNA form, the CDR3 reads TGTGCCATCAGCCGACTAGCCCCCCGCGATGAGCAGTTCTTC. This chain joins TRBV10-3 and TRBJ2-1; TRBD2 agrees at 7 bases. The germline gives CDR1 ENHRY, CDR2 SYGVKD. Trimming at V came to 6 bases and at J to 8 bases, leaving 10 bases not matched to a gene. The CDR3 totals 14 residues.

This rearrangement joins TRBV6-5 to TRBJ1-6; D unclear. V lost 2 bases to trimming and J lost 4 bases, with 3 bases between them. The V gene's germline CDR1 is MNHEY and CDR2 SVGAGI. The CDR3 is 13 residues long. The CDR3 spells CASSYRYNSPLHF. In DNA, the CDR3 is TGTGCCAGCAGTTACCGGTATAATTCACCCCTCCACTTT.

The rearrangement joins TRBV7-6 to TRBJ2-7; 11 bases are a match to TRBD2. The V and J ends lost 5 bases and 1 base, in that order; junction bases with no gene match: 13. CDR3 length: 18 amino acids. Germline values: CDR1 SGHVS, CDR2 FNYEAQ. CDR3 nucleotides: TGTGCCAGCAGCGCCACTAGCGGGAGAAAATTCGGGTCCTACGAGCAGTACTTC. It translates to CASSATSGRKFGSYEQYF.

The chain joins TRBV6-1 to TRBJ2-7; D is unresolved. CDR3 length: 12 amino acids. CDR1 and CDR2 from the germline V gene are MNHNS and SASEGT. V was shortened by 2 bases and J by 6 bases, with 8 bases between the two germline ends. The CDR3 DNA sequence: TGTGCCAGCAGTGAAATTACTACCGAGCAGTACTTC. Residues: CASSEITTEQYF.

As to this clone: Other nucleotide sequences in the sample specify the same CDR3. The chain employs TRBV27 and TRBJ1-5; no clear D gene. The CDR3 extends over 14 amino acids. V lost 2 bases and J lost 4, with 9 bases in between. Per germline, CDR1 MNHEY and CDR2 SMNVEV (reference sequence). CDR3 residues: CASSLGRGNQPQHF. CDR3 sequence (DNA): TGTGCCAGCAGTTTAGGTAGAGGAAATCAGCCCCAGCATTTT.

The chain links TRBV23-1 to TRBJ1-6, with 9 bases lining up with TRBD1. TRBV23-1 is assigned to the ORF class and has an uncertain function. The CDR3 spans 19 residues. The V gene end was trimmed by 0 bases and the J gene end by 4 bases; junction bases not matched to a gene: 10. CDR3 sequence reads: CASSQSRDRAGRYNSPLHF. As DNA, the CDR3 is TGCGCCAGCAGTCAATCCCGGGACAGGGCAGGGAGATATAATTCACCCCTCCACTTT.

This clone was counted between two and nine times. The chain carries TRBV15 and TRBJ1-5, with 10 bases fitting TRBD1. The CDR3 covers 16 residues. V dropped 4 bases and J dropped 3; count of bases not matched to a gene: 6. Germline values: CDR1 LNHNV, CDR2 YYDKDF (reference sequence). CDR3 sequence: CATSNPTGGLNQPQHF. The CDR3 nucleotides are TGTGCCACCAGCAACCCGACAGGGGGCCTCAATCAGCCCCAGCATTTT.

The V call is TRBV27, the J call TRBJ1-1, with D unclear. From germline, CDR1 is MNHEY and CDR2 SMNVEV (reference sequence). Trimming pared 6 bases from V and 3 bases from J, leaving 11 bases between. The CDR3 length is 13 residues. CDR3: CASSGAFHTEAFF. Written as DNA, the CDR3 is TGTGCCAGCAGCGGAGCTTTCCACACTGAAGCTTTCTTT.

The CDR3 DNA sequence: TGCGCCAGCAGCCACCCCACAGACCCAACTAATGAAAAACTGTTTTTT. Protein sequence: CASSHPTDPTNEKLFF. The J gene is TRBJ1-4, the V gene TRBV4-1; D is undetermined. Looked up from germline, CDR1 is MGHRA and CDR2 is YSYEKL. This CDR3 contains 16 residues. The V gene lost 3 bases and the J gene lost 0 bases, with 11 bases spanning the gap.

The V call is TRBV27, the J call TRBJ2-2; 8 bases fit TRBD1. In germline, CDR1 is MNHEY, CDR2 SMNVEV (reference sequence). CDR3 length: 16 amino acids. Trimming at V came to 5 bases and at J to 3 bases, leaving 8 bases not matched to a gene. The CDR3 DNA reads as TGTGCCAGCAGTCCCCTGGACAGGGTGTACACCGGGGAGCTGTTTTTT. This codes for CASSPLDRVYTGELFF.

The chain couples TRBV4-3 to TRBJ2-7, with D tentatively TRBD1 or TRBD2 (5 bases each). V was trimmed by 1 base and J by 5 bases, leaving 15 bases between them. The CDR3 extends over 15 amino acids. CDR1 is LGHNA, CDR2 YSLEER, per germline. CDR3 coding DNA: TGCGCCAGCAGCCAAGGTGGACATGCGGAGGACGAGCAGTACTTC. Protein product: CASSQGGHAEDEQYF.

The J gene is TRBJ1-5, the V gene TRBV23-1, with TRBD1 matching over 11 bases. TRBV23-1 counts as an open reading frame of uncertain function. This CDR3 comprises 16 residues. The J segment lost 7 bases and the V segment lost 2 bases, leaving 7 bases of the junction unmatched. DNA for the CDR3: TGCGCCAGCAGTCAAAATTCCGGGACAGGGGGGCAGCCCCAGCATTTT. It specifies CASSQNSGTGGQPQHF.

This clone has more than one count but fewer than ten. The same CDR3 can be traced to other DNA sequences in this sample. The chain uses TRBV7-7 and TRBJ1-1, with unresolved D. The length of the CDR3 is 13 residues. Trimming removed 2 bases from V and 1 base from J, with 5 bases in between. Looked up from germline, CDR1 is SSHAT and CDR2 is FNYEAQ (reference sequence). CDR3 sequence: CASSLTENTEAFF. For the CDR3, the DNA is TGTGCCAGCAGCTTAACAGAGAACACTGAAGCTTTCTTT.

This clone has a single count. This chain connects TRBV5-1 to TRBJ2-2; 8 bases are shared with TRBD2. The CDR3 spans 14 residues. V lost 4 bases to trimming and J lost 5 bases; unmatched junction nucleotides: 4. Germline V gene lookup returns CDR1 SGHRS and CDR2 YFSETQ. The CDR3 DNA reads TGCGCCAGCAGCCAGCGGGGGAGGACCGGGGAGCTGTTTTTT. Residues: CASSQRGRTGELFF. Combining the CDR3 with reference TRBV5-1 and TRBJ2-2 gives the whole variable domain KAGVTQTPRYLIKTRGQQVTLSCSPISGHRSVSWYQQTPGQGLQFLFEYFSETQRNKGNFPGRFSGRQFSNSRSEMNVSTLELGDSALYLCASSQRGRTGELFFGEGSRLTVL.

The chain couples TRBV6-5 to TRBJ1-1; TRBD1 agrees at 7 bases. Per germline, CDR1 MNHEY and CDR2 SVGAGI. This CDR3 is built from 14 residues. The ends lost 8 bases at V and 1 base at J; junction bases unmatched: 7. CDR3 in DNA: TGTGCCAGCGCTAGACAGGGTTGGAACACTGAAGCTTTCTTT. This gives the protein CASARQGWNTEAFF.

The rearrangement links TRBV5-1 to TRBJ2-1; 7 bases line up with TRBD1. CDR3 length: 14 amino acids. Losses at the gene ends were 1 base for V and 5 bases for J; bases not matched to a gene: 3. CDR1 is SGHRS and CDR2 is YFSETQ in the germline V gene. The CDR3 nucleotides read TGCGCCAGCAGCTTGATGACAGGGAACAATGAGCAGTTCTTC. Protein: CASSLMTGNNEQFF. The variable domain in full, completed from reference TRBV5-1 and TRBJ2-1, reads KAGVTQTPRYLIKTRGQQVTLSCSPISGHRSVSWYQQTPGQGLQFLFEYFSETQRNKGNFPGRFSGRQFSNSRSEMNVSTLELGDSALYLCASSLMTGNNEQFFGPGTRLTVL.

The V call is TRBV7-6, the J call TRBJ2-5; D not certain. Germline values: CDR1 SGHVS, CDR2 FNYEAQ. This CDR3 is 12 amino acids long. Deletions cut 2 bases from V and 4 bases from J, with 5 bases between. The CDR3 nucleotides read TGTGCCAGCAGCTTACTAGTAGAGACCCAGTACTTC. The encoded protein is CASSLLVETQYF.

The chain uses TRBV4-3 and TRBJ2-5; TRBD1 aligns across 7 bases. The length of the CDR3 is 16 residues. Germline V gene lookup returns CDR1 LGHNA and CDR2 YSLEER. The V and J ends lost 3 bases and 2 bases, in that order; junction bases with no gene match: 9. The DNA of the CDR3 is TGCGCCAGCAGCCAGTCAGGGGGTACAAGACAAGAGACCCAGTACTTC. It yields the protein CASSQSGGTRQETQYF.

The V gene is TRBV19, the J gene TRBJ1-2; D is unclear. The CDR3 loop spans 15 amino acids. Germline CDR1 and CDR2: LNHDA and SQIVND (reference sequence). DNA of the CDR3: TGTTCCTCTACCCCGGGGTCAGCGGACCTCTATGGCTACACCTTC. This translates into CSSTPGSADLYGYTF.

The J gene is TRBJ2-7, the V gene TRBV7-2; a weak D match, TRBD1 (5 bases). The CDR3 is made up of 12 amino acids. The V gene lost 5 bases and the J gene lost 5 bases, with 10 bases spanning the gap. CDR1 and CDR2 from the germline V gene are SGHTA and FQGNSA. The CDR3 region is CASSTNRNEQYF. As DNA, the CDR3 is TGTGCCAGCAGCACCAACAGGAACGAGCAGTACTTC.

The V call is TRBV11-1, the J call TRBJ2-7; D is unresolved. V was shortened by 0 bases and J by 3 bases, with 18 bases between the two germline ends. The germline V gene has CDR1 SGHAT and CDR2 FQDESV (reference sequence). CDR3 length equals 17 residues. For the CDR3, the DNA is TGTGCCAGCAGCTTAGCGCCCACGAACGTTGGCTTCTACGAGCAGTACTTC. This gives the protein CASSLAPTNVGFYEQYF.

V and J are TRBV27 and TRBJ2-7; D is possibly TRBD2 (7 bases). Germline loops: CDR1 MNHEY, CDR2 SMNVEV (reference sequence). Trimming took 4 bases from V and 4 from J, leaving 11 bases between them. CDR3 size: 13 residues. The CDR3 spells CASSWGGGYEQYF. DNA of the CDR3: TGTGCCAGCAGTTGGGGGGGCGGATACGAGCAGTACTTC.

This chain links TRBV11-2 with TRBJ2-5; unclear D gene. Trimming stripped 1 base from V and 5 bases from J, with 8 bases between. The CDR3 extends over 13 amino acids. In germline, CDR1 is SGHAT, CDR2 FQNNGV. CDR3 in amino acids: CASSLGVRETQYF. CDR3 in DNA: TGTGCCAGCAGCTTAGGAGTCCGGGAGACCCAGTACTTC.

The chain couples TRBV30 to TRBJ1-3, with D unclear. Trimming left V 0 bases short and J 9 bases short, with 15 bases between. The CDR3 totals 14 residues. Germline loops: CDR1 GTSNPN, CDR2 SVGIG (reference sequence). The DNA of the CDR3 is TGTGCCTGGAGTGTGGGAGGGTTGGAAGGCACCATATATTTT. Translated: CAWSVGGLEGTIYF. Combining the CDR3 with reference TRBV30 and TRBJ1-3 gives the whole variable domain SQTIHQWPATLVQPVGSPLSLECTVEGTSNPNLYWYRQAAGRGLQLLFYSVGIGQISSEVPQNLSASRPQDRQFILSSKKLLLSDSGFYLCAWSVGGLEGTIYFGEGSWLTVV.

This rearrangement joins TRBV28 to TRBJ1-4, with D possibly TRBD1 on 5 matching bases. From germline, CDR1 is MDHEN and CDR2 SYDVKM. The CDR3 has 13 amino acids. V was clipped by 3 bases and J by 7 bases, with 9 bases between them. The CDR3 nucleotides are TGTGCCAGCAGTTTGCAGGGTGGTGAAAAACTGTTTTTT. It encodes CASSLQGGEKLFF.